This T cell receptor (beta chain) is drawn from a study of cytomegalovirus exposure and HLA in healthy donors. Study-wide background: Early on, a data release was issued that held 65 million to 100 million unique TCRs from HLA-typed donors.

The germline V gene encodes CDR1 SGHRS and CDR2 YFSETQ. V gave up 4 bases and J gave up 4 bases; unmatched junction bases: 2. The CDR3 is made up of 14 amino acids. The PCR contained 60 Vbeta and 13 Jbeta primers. Libraries were prepared by immunoSEQ multiplex PCR; TCRdb keeps only in-frame clonotypes and omits some of them. The sample holds 65,000 or so clones; around 80% are singletons and the top ten take 3%. The V call is TRBV5-1, the J call TRBJ2-2, with 9 bases identical to TRBD2. The clonotype originates from a girl between 10 and 17 years old in good health and CMV-seropositive. Sequenced material: PBMCs. Here the CDR3 DNA reads TGCGCCAGCAGCACGGGACTAGCCACCGGGGAGCTGTTTTTT. This sequence encodes CASSTGLATGELFF.